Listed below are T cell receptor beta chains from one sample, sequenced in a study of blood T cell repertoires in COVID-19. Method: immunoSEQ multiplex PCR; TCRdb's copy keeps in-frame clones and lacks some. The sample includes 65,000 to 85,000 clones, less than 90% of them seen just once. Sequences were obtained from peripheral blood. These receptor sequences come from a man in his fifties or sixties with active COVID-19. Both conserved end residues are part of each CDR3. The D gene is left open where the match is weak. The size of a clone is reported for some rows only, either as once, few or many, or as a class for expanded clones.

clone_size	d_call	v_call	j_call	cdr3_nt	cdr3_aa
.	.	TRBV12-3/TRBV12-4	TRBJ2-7	TGTGCCAGCAGTTTCGGTGGCGAGCAGTACTTC	CASSFGGEQYF
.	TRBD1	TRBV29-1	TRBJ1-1	TGCAGCGAGTCAACAGGGGACACTGAAGCTTTCTTT	CSESTGDTEAFF
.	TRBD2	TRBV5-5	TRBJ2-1	TGTGCCAGCAGCTTTACTAGCGGGTCATATGAGCAGTTCTTC	CASSFTSGSYEQFF
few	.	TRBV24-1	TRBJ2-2	TGTGCCACCAGGGCCGGACTGGGAACCGGGGAGCTGTTTTTT	CATRAGLGTGELFF
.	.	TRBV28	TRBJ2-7	TGTGCCAGCAGTGGGGGACACTTGATCTACGAGCAGTACTTC	CASSGGHLIYEQYF
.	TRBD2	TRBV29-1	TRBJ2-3	TGCAGCGCTTGGGTTAGGGGGGAGCGGGGGGACACAGATACGCAGTATTTT	CSAWVRGERGDTDTQYF
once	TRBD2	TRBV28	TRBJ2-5	TGTGCCAGCAGGGCGGGAGGGGAGACCCAGTACTTC	CASRAGGETQYF
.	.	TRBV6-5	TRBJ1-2	TGTGCCAGCAGAAGAATCTCCCCGGGGTATGGCTACACCTTC	CASRRISPGYGYTF
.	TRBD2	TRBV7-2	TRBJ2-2	TGTGCCAGCAGCCCACCGCCGGGAGGGGGTACCGGGGAGCTGTTTTTT	CASSPPPGGGTGELFF
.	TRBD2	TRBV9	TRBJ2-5	TGTGCCAGCAGCGTAGGGGGACTAGCGGGAGCAGAGACCCAGTACTTC	CASSVGGLAGAETQYF
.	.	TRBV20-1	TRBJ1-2	TGCAGTGCTAGTGTTCAGGTTGGCTACACCTTC	CSASVQVGYTF
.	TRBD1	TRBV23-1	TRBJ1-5	TGCGCCAGCAGTCAATCCTCGTGCGACAGGGCGCATGCCAATCAGCCCCAGCATTTT	CASSQSSCDRAHANQPQHF
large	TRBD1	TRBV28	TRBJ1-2	TGTGCCAGCAGTTCTCCACAGGGGGCCCATCGCTATGGCTACACCTTC	CASSSPQGAHRYGYTF
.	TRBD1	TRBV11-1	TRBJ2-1	TGTGCCAGCAGCAGCGGACAGGGAGCCTACAATGAGCAGTTCTTC	CASSSGQGAYNEQFF
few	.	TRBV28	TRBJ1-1	TGTGCCAGCAGTGCGTCCGGGAGGAACACTGAAGCTTTCTTT	CASSASGRNTEAFF
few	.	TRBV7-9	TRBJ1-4	TGTGCCAGCAGCTTAGGGCAGGGCACTAATGAAAAACTGTTTTTT	CASSLGQGTNEKLFF
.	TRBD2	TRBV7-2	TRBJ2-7	TGTGCCAGCGGGGCTAGCGGGAGGGCTGAGCAGTACTTC	CASGASGRAEQYF